The clone carrying this TCR beta chain has a handful of counts. What it recognizes is unknown. The adjacent normal breast tissue was taken roughly 1.8-4.5 cm from the tumor. Using immunoSEQ multiplex PCR, the repertoire was profiled, and TCRdb retains in-frame clones only, with some absent. In the table there are 6,500 or so clones, 50% to 80% of which are singletons. Germline values: CDR1 SGHNT, CDR2 YYREEE (reference sequence). CDR3 length: 14 amino acids. Trimming removed 1 base at V and 7 bases at J, with 15 bases between. This entry belongs to a study of early stage breast cancer tumors. Study observations and caveats: Enriched TCRB sequences shared across patients were mostly commonly generated sequences. Tumors had roughly 2.4-fold higher T cell density and higher clonality than adjacent normal breast tissue. Functional markers like CD4, CD8 and FOXP3 were missed in bulk sequencing.

This receptor was identified in a person in their fifties with breast cancer. The sequencing sample was made of normal breast tissue next to the tumor. The J gene is TRBJ2-7, the V gene TRBV5-4; D is unclear. The CDR3: CASSLKLTGGEQYF. CDR3 DNA sequence: TGTGCCAGCAGCTTGAAGTTAACCGGCGGAGAGCAGTACTTC. Full variable domain (outside the CDR3, taken from reference TRBV5-4 and TRBJ2-7): ETGVTQSPTHLIKTRGQQVTLRCSSQSGHNTVSWYQQALGQGPQFIFQYYREEENGRGNFPPRFSGLQFPNYSSELNVNALELDDSALYLCASSLKLTGGEQYFGPGTRLTVT.